This T cell receptor (beta chain) stems from a study of siplizumab effects on memory and regulatory T cells. Regarding the study as a whole: Contribution to the alloresponse seemed major for naive T cells, which also seemed more diverse than memory cells.

CDR1 and CDR2 from the germline V gene are SNHLY and FYNNEI. V was pared by 10 bases and J by 8 bases, with 18 bases between. The length of the CDR3 is 12 residues. Data came from immunoSEQ multiplex PCR; TCRdb stores just in-frame clones and leaves some out. Of more than 85,000 clones listed, about 91% are singletons. A note on this clone: Its antigen is unidentified.

This rearrangement joins TRBV2 to TRBJ2-7, with no clear D. The sample comprised Tregs sorted from blood. The sequence derives from a human donor in good health. The CDR3 bases are TGTGCCACCACTACCGAGGACCGCCAGCAGTACTTC. Encoded protein: CATTTEDRQQYF. Full variable domain (remainder filled in from reference TRBV2 and TRBJ2-7): EPEVTQTPSHQVTQMGQEVILRCVPISNHLYFYWYRQILGQKVEFLVSFYNNEISEKSEIFDDQFSVERPDGSNFTLKIRSTKLEDSAMYFCATTTEDRQQYFGPGTRLTVT.